The present entry profiles one T cell receptor beta chain with its context. These data come from a study of CD8+ T cells in alopecia areata. It was cDNA, reverse transcribed from extracted RNA, that served as the sequencing template. Some clones are missing from TCRdb's copy, which holds only in-frame ones; the method was immunoSEQ multiplex PCR. The sample holds 170,000 or so clones, roughly 62% seen once. Treatment denoted: oral pan-JAK inhibitor, 5-10 mg twice daily. The V end was cut by 3 bases, the J end by 1 base, with 8 bases between. The CDR3 contains 14 residues. Germline CDR1 reads MNHEY; CDR2 reads SMNVEV (reference sequence).

This chain uses TRBV27 with TRBJ2-3, with D unresolved. The receptor was isolated from a human donor with alopecia areata. The source was CD8+ T cells sorted from blood, collected at week 24, from a patient treated with tofacitinib. CDR3 sequence (DNA): TGTGCCAGCAGTTTGCCCCGAGGCACAGATACGCAGTATTTT. This gives the protein CASSLPRGTDTQYF.